This T cell receptor beta chain was observed in a study of radiation and T cells in renal cell carcinoma. About the research overall: Nephrectomy followed 15 Gy stereotactic body radiation by 4 weeks.

Regarding time point: baseline pretreatment blood. Treatment in this sample: 15 Gy SBRT to primary tumor, nephrectomy 4 weeks later. Radiation-treated patients gave blood at baseline, week 2 and week 4. Comments on this clone: Its antigen remains unidentified.

Study-wide findings and caveats: Baseline intratumoral clonotype presence is unknown without pretreatment biopsies. In blood, top tumor clones expanded by 2 weeks, shrinking by 4.

Sequenced by immunoSEQ multiplex PCR; TCRdb stores in-frame clones only, minus some. The profile covers about 140,000 clones, with around four fifths appearing a single time and less than 25% taken by the ten largest. The CDR3 has 14 residues. The germline V gene has CDR1 KGHSH and CDR2 LQKENI. Trimming removed 1 base from V and 7 bases from J, with 13 bases in between. The chain has TRBV18 and TRBJ1-1, with D possibly TRBD1 on 6 matching bases. The sequence was collected from a woman aged 45-65 years with renal cell carcinoma. The sequencing used blood, collected from a patient whose treatment included radiotherapy and nephrectomy. CDR3 DNA sequence: TGTGCCAGCTCACCACAAGGGGGTCGGGATGAAGCTTTCTTT. Its protein product is CASSPQGGRDEAFF.